The source of this TCR beta chain is a study of cytomegalovirus exposure and HLA in healthy donors. Study-wide context: An earlier analysis found roughly 110 million unique TCR beta sequences from approximately 170 million T cells. Points from the study as a whole: In presence/absence analyses, roughly uniform sequencing depth across donors was assumed. There were some public TCRs occurring in many donors, but most TCR sequences were rare. In a later analysis, productive TCRs from donors in an Asian-associated ancestry cluster reportedly carried fewer N-insertions than the cohort mean.

The V end lost 2 bases, the J end lost 10 bases, and 11 bases lay between the germline ends. This CDR3 has 11 residues. The germline gives CDR1 DFQATT, CDR2 SNEGSKA (reference sequence). A remark on this clone: Its antigen is unknown.

Both 60 Vbeta primers and 13 Jbeta primers went into the PCR. TCRdb's copy holds only in-frame clones and misses some; the assay was immunoSEQ multiplex PCR. Of around 280,000 clones in the sample, around 90% were seen once. The chain employs TRBV20-1 and TRBJ1-2, with D possibly being TRBD1 (6 bases). The sequenced sample consisted of PBMCs. The origin of this receptor is a woman aged 18-35 years in good health and CMV-seronegative. The CDR3 is CSARLTGHYTF. CDR3 nucleotides: TGCAGTGCTAGATTAACAGGGCACTACACCTTC.